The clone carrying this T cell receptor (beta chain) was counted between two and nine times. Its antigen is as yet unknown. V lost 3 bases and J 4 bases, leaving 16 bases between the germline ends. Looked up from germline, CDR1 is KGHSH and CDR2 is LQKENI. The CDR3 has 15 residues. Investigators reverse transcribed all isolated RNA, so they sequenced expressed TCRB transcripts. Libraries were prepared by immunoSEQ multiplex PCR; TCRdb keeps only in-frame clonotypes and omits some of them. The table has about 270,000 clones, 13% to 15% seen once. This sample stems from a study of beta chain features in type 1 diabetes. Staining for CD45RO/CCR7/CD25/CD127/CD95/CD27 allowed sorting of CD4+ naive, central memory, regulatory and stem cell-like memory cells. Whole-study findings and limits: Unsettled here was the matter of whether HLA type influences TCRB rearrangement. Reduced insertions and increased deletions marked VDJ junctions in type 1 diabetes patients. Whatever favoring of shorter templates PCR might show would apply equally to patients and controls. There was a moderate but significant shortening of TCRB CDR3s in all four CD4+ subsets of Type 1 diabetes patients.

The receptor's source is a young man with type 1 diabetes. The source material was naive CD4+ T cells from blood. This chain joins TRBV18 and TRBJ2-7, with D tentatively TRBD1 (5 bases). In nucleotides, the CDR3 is TGTGCCAGCTCACCTCCCTCCAGGGAAACATACGAGCAGTACTTC. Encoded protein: CASSPPSRETYEQYF.